The 21 T cell receptor beta chains given below trace back to one sample, sequenced in a study of T cells expressing NK-cell markers. Reprocessing the 5' RACE reads, TCRdb reports a single entry for every CDR3 protein and omits DNA. This sample's table reports some 460,000 distinct CDR3 sequences. The sample consisted of blood T cells: a sorted CD56 or NKG2C T cell subset, CD4+ or CD8+ T cells, or bulk PBMC T cells (not recorded which). Source of these receptors: a woman in her fifties or sixties in good health.

The chain combines TRBV15 with TRBJ2-1; the D call of TRBD2 rests on TCRdb alone, since no DNA is present to check it. Germline assignment: CDR1 LNHNV and CDR2 YYDKDF (reference sequence). The CDR3 length is 15 residues. The CDR3 sequence: CATQRGGTSDSEQFF.

This chain links TRBV7-9 with TRBJ2-2; TCRdb's D call of TRBD1 is untestable without DNA. CDR3 length equals 14 residues. CDR1 and CDR2 (germline): SEHNR, FQNEAQ (reference sequence). The CDR3 is CASSQGKNTGELFF.

The chain joins TRBV24-1 to TRBJ2-1; TCRdb indicates TRBD1, and absent DNA this call remains unverified. Germline values: CDR1 KGHDR, CDR2 SFDVKD. The CDR3 has 15 residues. CDR3 residues: CATSRPGQGYNEQFF.

This chain connects TRBV20-1 to TRBJ2-3; TCRdb's D gene call, TRBD1, goes unchecked for lack of DNA. The CDR3 loop spans 15 amino acids. Germline V gives CDR1 DFQATT, CDR2 SNEGSKA (reference sequence). The CDR3 sequence: CSARDSGQGGRTQYF.

V and J are TRBV7-9 and TRBJ2-3; TCRdb designates TRBD2, a call that cannot be tested without DNA. The CDR3 extends over 18 amino acids. Germline loops: CDR1 SEHNR, CDR2 FQNEAQ (reference sequence). The CDR3 protein is CASSPSLLAVLRTDTQYF. The complete variable domain, with remaining parts taken from reference TRBV7-9 and TRBJ2-3, reads DTGVSQNPRHKITKRGQNVTFRCDPISEHNRLYWYRQTLGQGPEFLTYFQNEAQLEKSRLLSDRFSAERPKGSFSTLEIQRTEQGDSAMYLCASSPSLLAVLRTDTQYFGPGTRLTVL.

The chain recombines TRBV5-1 with TRBJ2-2; the D gene TCRdb calls, TRBD2, cannot be checked with no DNA. Germline-derived CDR1 and CDR2 are SGHRS and YFSETQ. CDR3 length: 17 amino acids. This chain's CDR3 is CASSLELAVALQTELFF.

This CDR3 is CASSQDLPYEQYF. V usage is TRBV3-1 and J usage is TRBJ2-7. The germline V gene encodes CDR1 LGHDT and CDR2 YNNKEL (reference sequence). The CDR3 totals 13 residues.

The chain couples TRBV3-1 to TRBJ1-1. The germline V gene has CDR1 LGHDT and CDR2 YNNKEL (reference sequence). This CDR3 comprises 15 residues. The CDR3 here is CASSQGESWNTEAFF.

The chain couples TRBV20-1 to TRBJ2-7; the TRBD2 assignment by TCRdb is unverifiable without DNA. CDR3 size: 17 residues. Germline CDR1 is DFQATT and CDR2 is SNEGSKA (reference sequence). CDR3: CSARGIGEGFHPYEQYF.

The CDR3 sequence: CASSLEGQGMPTPLHF. The chain links TRBV5-1 to TRBJ1-6; the D call from TCRdb, TRBD1, cannot be confirmed without DNA. Germline lookup yields CDR1 SGHRS and CDR2 YFSETQ. CDR3 length: 16 amino acids.

V and J are TRBV6-2 or TRBV6-3 and TRBJ2-5; the D call from TCRdb, TRBD2, cannot be confirmed without DNA. The CDR3 extends over 16 amino acids. Per the germline V gene, CDR1 is MNHEY and CDR2 is SVGEGT. CDR3 region: CASSYSVLAGQETQYF.

The rearrangement joins TRBV11-2 to TRBJ2-1; TCRdb's assignment of TRBD2 cannot be checked, as there is no DNA. This CDR3 has 15 residues. CDR1 and CDR2 (germline): SGHAT, FQNNGV. The CDR3 reads CASSPTSGKGGEQFF.

The chain is built from TRBV5-5 and TRBJ2-1; TCRdb picks TRBD2, but there is no DNA to check that call. Germline CDR1 reads SGHKS; CDR2 reads YYEKEE (reference sequence). This CDR3 region has 12 residues. The CDR3 reads CASSLDRREQFF. Combining the CDR3 with reference TRBV5-5 and TRBJ2-1 gives the whole variable domain DAGVTQSPTHLIKTRGQQVTLRCSPISGHKSVSWYQQVLGQGPQFIFQYYEKEERGRGNFPDRFSARQFPNYSSELNVNALLLGDSALYLCASSLDRREQFFGPGTRLTVL.

This sequence joins TRBV2 and TRBJ1-1. CDR1 and CDR2 from the germline V gene are SNHLY and FYNNEI. CDR3 length equals 15 residues. This chain's CDR3 is CASSEARTTNTEAFF.

This chain links TRBV6-2 or TRBV6-3 with TRBJ2-1; absent DNA, TCRdb's TRBD1 call cannot be checked. The CDR3 extends over 16 amino acids. In germline, CDR1 is MNHEY, CDR2 SVGEGT. The CDR3 reads CASSYSTGILYNEQFF.

The chain links TRBV12-3 or TRBV12-4 to TRBJ2-2; the D call from TCRdb, TRBD1, cannot be confirmed without DNA. This CDR3 has 17 residues. The CDR3 loop is CASSLTPAGVGTGELFF.

CDR3 residues: CASSLGPYVNTQYF. The J gene is TRBJ2-3, the V gene TRBV11-2. Germline V gene sequence: CDR1 SGHAT, CDR2 FQNNGV. CDR3 size: 14 residues.

V gene TRBV7-8 combines with J gene TRBJ1-1. Germline-derived CDR1 and CDR2 are SGHVS and FQNEAQ. The length of the CDR3 is 12 residues. CDR3 protein: CASSLVGNEAFF.

This chain links TRBV4-1 with TRBJ2-5; lacking DNA, the TRBD2 call made by TCRdb goes unchecked. From germline, CDR1 is MGHRA and CDR2 YSYEKL. The length of the CDR3 is 16 residues. The chain's CDR3 is CASSQDKLGGLGTQYF.

This chain links TRBV14 with TRBJ2-7. The CDR3 extends over 14 amino acids. The V gene's germline CDR1 is SGHDN and CDR2 FVKESK. CDR3 in amino acids: CASSQGNRVYEQYF. The variable domain in full, with the rest retrieved from reference TRBV14 and TRBJ2-7, is EAGVTQFPSHSVIEKGQTVTLRCDPISGHDNLYWYRRVMGKEIKFLLHFVKESKQDESGMPNNRFLAERTGGTYSTLKVQPAELEDSGVYFCASSQGNRVYEQYFGPGTRLTVT.

CDR3 sequence reads: CASSQDWTGLEQYF. The chain recombines TRBV4-1 with TRBJ2-7; with no DNA, the TCRdb D assignment of TRBD1 cannot be verified. CDR3 length: 14 residues. Germline V gene sequence: CDR1 MGHRA, CDR2 YSYEKL.